Presented here are 3 T cell receptor beta chains from one specimen sequenced in a study of metastatic and nonmetastatic thyroid tumors. No patient had received any treatment before thyroid surgery. From the PCR reads, TCRdb re-called clones with MiXCR. Of about 92,000 clones detected, under 15% appear once; the ten largest clones hold just over 3.5%. Input material: blood. These TCRs come from a female donor with papillary thyroid cancer or a benign thyroid nodule (not recorded which). Some clones in this sample may be carry-over from other donors' samples.

This clone is categorized as medium-sized. The V gene is TRBV6-1, the J gene TRBJ2-7, with no clear D. This CDR3 is built from 13 residues. V was pared by 2 bases and J by 3 bases, with 8 bases between. CDR1 is MNHNS and CDR2 is SASEGT in the germline V gene. CDR3 DNA: TGTGCCAGCAGTGAAATCCACCTCTACGAGCAGTACTTC. It translates to CASSEIHLYEQYF.

The sample holds a few counts of this clone. J is TRBJ1-2 and V is TRBV6-9; TRBD1 might be the D (6 bases). The germline V gene encodes CDR1 MNHGY and CDR2 SVAAGI. The CDR3 extends over 11 amino acids. Trimming took off 10 bases at V and 10 bases at J, with 16 bases between the two ends. As DNA, the CDR3 is TGTGCCATCGGCCTCATGGGGGCCTACACCTTC. It is translated as CAIGLMGAYTF.

The J gene is TRBJ2-5, the V gene TRBV28; TRBD1 matches 7 bases. The CDR3 has 17 residues. Unmatched junction bases numbered 15, after V lost 4 bases and J lost 4 bases. Germline loops: CDR1 MDHEN, CDR2 SYDVKM. The CDR3 here is CASSSRNPTGRGETQYF. The DNA for the CDR3 is TGTGCCAGCAGTTCCCGGAATCCGACAGGGAGAGGAGAGACCCAGTACTTC.